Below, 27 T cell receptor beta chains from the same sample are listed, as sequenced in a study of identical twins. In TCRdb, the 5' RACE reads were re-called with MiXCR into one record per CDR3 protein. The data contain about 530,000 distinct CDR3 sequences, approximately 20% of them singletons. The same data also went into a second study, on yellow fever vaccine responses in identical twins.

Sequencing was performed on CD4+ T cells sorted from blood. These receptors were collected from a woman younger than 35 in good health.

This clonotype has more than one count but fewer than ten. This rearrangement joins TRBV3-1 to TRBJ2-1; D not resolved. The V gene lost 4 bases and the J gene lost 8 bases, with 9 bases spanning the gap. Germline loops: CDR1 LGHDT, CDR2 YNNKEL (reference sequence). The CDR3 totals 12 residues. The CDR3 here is CASSPLDDEQFF. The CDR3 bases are TGTGCCAGCAGCCCGCTCGACGATGAGCAGTTCTTC.

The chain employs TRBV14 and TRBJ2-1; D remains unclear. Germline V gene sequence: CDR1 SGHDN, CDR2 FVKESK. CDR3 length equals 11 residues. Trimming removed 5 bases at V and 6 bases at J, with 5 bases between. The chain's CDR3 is CASSNINEQFF. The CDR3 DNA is TGTGCCAGCAGCAACATCAATGAGCAGTTCTTC.

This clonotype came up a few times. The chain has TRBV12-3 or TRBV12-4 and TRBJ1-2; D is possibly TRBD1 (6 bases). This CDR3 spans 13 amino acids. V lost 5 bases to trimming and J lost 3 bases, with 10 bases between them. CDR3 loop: CASSRTAYYGYTF. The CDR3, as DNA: TGTGCCAGCAGTAGGACAGCTTACTATGGCTACACCTTC.

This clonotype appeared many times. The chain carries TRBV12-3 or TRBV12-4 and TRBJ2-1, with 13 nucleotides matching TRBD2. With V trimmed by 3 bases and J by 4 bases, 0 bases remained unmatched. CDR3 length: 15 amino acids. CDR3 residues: CASSLTSGRYNEQFF. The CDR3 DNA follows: TGTGCCAGCAGTTTGACTAGCGGGAGGTACAATGAGCAGTTCTTC.

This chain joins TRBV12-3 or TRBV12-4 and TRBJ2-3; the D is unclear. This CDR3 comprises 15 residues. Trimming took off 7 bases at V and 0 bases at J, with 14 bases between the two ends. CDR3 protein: CASKIQVTSTDTQYF. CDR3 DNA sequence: TGTGCCAGCAAAATTCAAGTTACTAGCACAGATACGCAGTATTTT.

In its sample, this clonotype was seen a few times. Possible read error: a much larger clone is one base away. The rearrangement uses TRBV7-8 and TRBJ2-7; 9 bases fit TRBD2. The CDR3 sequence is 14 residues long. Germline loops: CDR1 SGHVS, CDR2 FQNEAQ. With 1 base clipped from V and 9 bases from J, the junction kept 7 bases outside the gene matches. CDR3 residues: CASSLGISGSWQYF. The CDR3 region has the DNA TGTGCCAGCAGCTTAGGGATTAGCGGGAGTTGGCAGTACTTC.

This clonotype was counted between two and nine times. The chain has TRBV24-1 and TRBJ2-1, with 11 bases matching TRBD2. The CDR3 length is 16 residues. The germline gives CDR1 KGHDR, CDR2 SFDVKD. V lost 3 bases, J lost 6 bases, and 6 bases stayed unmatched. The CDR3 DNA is TGTGCCACCAGTGATCCCGGGACTAGCGGCACCAATGAGCAGTTCTTC. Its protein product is CATSDPGTSGTNEQFF.

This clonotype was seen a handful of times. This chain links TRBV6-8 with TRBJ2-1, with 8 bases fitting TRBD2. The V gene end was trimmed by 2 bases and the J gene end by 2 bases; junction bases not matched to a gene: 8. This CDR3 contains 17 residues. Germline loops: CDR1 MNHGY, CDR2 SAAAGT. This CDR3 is CASSYGGVAGPYNEQFF. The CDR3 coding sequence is TGTGCCAGCAGTTACGGGGGGGTAGCGGGACCCTACAATGAGCAGTTCTTC.

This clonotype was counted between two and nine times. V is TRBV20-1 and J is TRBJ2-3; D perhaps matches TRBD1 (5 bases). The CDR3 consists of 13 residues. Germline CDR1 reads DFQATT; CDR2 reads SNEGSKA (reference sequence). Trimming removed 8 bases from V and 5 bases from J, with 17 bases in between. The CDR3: CSSGRAVGDTQYF. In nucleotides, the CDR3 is TGCAGTTCAGGCAGGGCGGTAGGAGATACGCAGTATTTT.

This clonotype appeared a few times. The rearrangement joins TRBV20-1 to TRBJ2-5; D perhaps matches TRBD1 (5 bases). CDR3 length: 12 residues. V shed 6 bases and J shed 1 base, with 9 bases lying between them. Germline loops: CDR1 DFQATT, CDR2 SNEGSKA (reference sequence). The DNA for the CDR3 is TGCAGTGCCGGACATACCCAAGAGACCCAGTACTTC. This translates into CSAGHTQETQYF.

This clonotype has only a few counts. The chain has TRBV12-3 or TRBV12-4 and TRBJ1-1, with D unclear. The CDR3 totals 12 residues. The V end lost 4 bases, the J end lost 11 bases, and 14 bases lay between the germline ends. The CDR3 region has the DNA TGTGCCAGCAGTTCGACCCTAAGGACTGCTTTCTTT. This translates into CASSSTLRTAFF.

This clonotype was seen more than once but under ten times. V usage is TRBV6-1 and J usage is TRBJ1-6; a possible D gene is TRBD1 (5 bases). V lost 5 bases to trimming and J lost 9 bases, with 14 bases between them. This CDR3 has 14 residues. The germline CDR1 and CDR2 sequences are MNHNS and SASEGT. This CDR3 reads CASSMGRVVSPLHF. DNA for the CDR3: TGTGCCAGCAGTATGGGCAGGGTGGTTTCACCCCTCCACTTT.

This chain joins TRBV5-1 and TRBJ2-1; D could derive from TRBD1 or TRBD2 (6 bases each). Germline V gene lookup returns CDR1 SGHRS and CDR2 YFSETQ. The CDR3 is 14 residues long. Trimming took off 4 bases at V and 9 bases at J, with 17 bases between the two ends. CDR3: CASSPSTGGVEQFF. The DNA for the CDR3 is TGCGCCAGCAGCCCCTCGACAGGAGGGGTTGAGCAGTTCTTC.

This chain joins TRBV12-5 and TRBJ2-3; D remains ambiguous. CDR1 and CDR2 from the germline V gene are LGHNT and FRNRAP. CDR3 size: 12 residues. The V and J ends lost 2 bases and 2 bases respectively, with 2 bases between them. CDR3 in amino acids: CASGLTTDTQYF. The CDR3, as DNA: TGTGCTAGTGGTTTGACCACAGATACGCAGTATTTT.

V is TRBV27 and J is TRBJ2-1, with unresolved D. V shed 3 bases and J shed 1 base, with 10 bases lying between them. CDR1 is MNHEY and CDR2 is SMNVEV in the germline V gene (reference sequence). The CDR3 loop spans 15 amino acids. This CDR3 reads CASSFDPESYNEQFF. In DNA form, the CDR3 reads TGTGCCAGCAGTTTCGACCCTGAGTCCTACAATGAGCAGTTCTTC.

The CDR3 sequence is CASSYRDWAGELFF. CDR3 nucleotides: TGTGCCAGCAGCTACCGGGATTGGGCCGGGGAGCTGTTTTTT. The V and J genes are TRBV5-6 and TRBJ2-2, with a tentative D call TRBD2 (5 bases). The CDR3 is 14 amino acids. Germline V gene sequence: CDR1 SGHDT, CDR2 YYEEEE. The germline V and J ends were trimmed by 3 bases and 6 bases, with 12 bases remaining between them.

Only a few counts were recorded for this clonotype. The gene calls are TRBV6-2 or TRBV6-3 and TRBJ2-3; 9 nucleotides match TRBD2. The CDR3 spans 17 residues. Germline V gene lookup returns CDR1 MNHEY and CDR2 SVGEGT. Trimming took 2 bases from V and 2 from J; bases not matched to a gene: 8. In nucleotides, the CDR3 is TGTGCCAGCAGTTACGGTGGCGGGGGGGCCGACACAGATACGCAGTATTTT. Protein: CASSYGGGGADTDTQYF.

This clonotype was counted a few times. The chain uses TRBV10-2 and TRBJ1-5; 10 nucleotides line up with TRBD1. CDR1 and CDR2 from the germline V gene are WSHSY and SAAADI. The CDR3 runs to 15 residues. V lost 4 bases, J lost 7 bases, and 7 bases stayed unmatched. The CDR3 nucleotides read TGCGCCAGCAGTGGGTGGGACAGGGGAAGGCAGCCCCAGCATTTT. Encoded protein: CASSGWDRGRQPQHF.

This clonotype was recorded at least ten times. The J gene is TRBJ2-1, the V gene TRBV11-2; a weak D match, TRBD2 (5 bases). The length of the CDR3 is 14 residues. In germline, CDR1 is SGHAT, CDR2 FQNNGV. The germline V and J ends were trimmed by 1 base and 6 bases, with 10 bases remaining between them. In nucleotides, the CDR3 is TGTGCCAGCAGCTTAGTCCCGGGGAGCAATGAGCAGTTCTTC. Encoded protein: CASSLVPGSNEQFF.

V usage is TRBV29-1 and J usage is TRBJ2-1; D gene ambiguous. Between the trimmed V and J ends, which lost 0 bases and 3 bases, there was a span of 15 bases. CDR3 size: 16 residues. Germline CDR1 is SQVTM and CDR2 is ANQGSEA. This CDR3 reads CSVEDLIGRNYNEQFF. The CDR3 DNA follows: TGCAGCGTTGAAGATCTTATAGGACGGAACTACAATGAGCAGTTCTTC.

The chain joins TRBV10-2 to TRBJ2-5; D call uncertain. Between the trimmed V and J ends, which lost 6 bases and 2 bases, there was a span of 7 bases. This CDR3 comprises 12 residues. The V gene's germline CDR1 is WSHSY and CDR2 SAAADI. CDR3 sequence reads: CASRAPQETQYF. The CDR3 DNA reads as TGCGCCAGCAGAGCCCCTCAAGAGACCCAGTACTTC.

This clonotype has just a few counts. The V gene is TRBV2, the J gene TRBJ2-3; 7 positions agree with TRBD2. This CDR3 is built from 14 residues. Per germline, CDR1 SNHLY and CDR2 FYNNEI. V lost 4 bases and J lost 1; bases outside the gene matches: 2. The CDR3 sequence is CASSVGGGTDTQYF. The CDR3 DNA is TGTGCCAGCAGTGTGGGAGGGGGCACAGATACGCAGTATTTT.

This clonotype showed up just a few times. DNA of the CDR3: TGTGCCAGCAGCTTCCGGGACACGCAGTTCTTC. It encodes CASSFRDTQFF. V is TRBV5-6 and J is TRBJ2-1, with a possible D match to TRBD1 (6 bases). The CDR3 is 11 amino acids. Germline V gives CDR1 SGHDT, CDR2 YYEEEE. The V and J ends lost 2 bases and 12 bases respectively, with 9 bases between them.

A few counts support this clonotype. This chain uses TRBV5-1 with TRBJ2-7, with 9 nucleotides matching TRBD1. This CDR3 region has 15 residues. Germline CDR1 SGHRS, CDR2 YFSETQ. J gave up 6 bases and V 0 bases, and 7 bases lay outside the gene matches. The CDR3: CASSLGGTGTGEQYV. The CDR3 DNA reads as TGCGCCAGCAGCTTGGGAGGGACAGGGACGGGCGAGCAGTACGTC.

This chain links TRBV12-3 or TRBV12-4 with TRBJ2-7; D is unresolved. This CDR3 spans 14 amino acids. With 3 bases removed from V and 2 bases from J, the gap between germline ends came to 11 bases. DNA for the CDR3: TGTGCCAGCAGTTTGTCTGTGGAGCCCTACGAGCAGTACGTC. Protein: CASSLSVEPYEQYV.

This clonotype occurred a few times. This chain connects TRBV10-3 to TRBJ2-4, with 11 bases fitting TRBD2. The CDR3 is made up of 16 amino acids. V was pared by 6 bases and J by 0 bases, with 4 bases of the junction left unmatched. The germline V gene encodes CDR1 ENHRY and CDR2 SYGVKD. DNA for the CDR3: TGTGCCATCAGCGATGGACTAGCGGGAGCCAAAAACATTCAGTACTTC. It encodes CAISDGLAGAKNIQYF.

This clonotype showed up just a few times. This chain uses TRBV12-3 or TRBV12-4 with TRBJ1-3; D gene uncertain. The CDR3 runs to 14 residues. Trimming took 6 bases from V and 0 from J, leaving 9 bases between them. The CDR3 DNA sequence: TGTGCCAGCAGGCCAGCGAGCTCTGGAAACACCATATATTTT. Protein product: CASRPASSGNTIYF.